These 15 T cell receptor beta chains originate from one sample sequenced in a study of early T cells in non-severe SARS-CoV-2 infection. TCRdb independently ran MiXCR on the 5' RACE reads; one entry per CDR3 protein. The top ten hold 4% to 5.5% of the sample, which has under 95,000 distinct CDR3 sequences, roughly an eighth seen once. The specimen sequenced was whole blood. The receptors were gathered from an adult who was a healthcare worker with PCR-confirmed SARS-CoV-2 infection or an uninfected control (not recorded which).

This sequence joins TRBV3-1 and TRBJ2-1; TRBD2 matches 10 bases. The CDR3 contains 15 residues. Germline V gene data show CDR1 as LGHDT and CDR2 as YNNKEL (reference sequence). J was trimmed by 6 bases and V by 5 bases; bases with no gene match: 7. CDR3 sequence reads: CASSYGLAVTNEQFF. Here the CDR3 DNA reads TGTGCCAGCAGCTATGGACTAGCGGTGACCAATGAGCAGTTCTTC.

J is TRBJ2-2 and V is TRBV7-6; a possible D gene is TRBD1 (5 bases). V shed 3 bases and J shed 1 base, with 12 bases lying between them. The CDR3 is 16 amino acids. Germline CDR1 and CDR2: SGHVS and FNYEAQ. Written as DNA, the CDR3 is TGTGCCAGCAGCTTCTCGACTCAGGGGAACACCGGGGAGCTGTTTTTT. As protein: CASSFSTQGNTGELFF.

This clonotype was observed a few times. The rearrangement joins TRBV28 to TRBJ2-7, with D maybe TRBD1 (5 bases). Germline CDR1 reads MDHEN; CDR2 reads SYDVKM. V lost 2 bases and J 0 bases, leaving 14 bases between the germline ends. The CDR3 runs 16 residues. In nucleotides, the CDR3 is TGTGCCAGCAGTTTAGTTGGACAAAGGCTCTCCTACGAGCAGTACTTC. Protein: CASSLVGQRLSYEQYF.

This clonotype was seen ten or more times. The chain carries TRBV11-2 and TRBJ2-1; TRBD2 matches 10 bases. The CDR3 loop spans 16 amino acids. Germline V gives CDR1 SGHAT, CDR2 FQNNGV. Losses at the gene ends were 5 bases for V and 9 bases for J; bases not matched to a gene: 13. The CDR3 sequence is CASSPLRSGRASEQFF. The CDR3 nucleotides are TGTGCCAGCAGCCCACTCCGAAGCGGGAGGGCCTCTGAGCAGTTCTTC.

This clonotype was seen ten or more times. Relative to the germline gene, one junction end is altered; a read error may explain this. V and J are TRBV6-6 and TRBJ2-5; 7 positions agree with TRBD1. Per the germline V gene, CDR1 is MNHNY and CDR2 is SVGAGI (reference sequence). This CDR3 is built from 14 residues. In DNA form, the CDR3 reads TGTGCCAGCAGGTACTCGGGGACAGAAGAGACCCAGTACTTC. Amino acids: CASRYSGTEETQYF.

Many counts were recorded for this clonotype. This chain joins TRBV7-8 and TRBJ2-3; 11 nucleotides align to TRBD2. The CDR3 is made up of 16 amino acids. Germline lookup yields CDR1 SGHVS and CDR2 FQNEAQ. V was clipped by 4 bases and J by 5 bases; unmatched bases: 8. In DNA, the CDR3 is TGTGCCAGCAGCTACAAACTAGCGGGAGCCGTAGATACGCAGTATTTT. Amino acids: CASSYKLAGAVDTQYF.

V usage is TRBV13 and J usage is TRBJ2-7, with 10 bases fitting TRBD2. CDR3 length: 15 residues. J was trimmed by 0 bases and V by 6 bases; bases with no gene match: 5. Germline lookup yields CDR1 PRHDT and CDR2 FYEKMQ (reference sequence). The CDR3: CASSGSGGVSYEQYF. The CDR3 bases are TGTGCCAGCAGTGGAAGCGGGGGGGTCTCCTACGAGCAGTACTTC.

This sequence joins TRBV12-5 and TRBJ2-7; D is uncertain. The CDR3 covers 12 residues. Trimming removed 5 bases from V and 3 bases from J, with 8 bases in between. Germline CDR1 LGHNT, CDR2 FRNRAP. The CDR3 nucleotides are TGTGCTAGTGGTGACATGAACTACGAGCAGTACTTC. This sequence encodes CASGDMNYEQYF.

At least ten counts were recorded for this clonotype. V gene TRBV6-1 combines with J gene TRBJ2-7, with D possibly matching TRBD2 (5 bases). With 7 bases removed from V and 1 base from J, the gap between germline ends came to 14 bases. This CDR3 has 14 amino acids. Germline V gives CDR1 MNHNS, CDR2 SASEGT. The CDR3 is CASKRGQPSYEQYF. CDR3 nucleotide sequence: TGTGCCAGCAAAAGAGGGCAGCCTTCCTACGAGCAGTACTTC.

The chain carries TRBV2 and TRBJ2-3; no clear D gene. The CDR3 sequence is 13 residues long. Germline CDR1 and CDR2: SNHLY and FYNNEI. V was trimmed by 1 base and J by 2 bases, leaving 4 bases between them. Here the CDR3 reads CASSEENTDTQYF. The CDR3 region has the DNA TGTGCCAGCAGTGAAGAGAACACAGATACGCAGTATTTT.

The gene calls are TRBV2 and TRBJ1-1; no clear D. Germline V CDR1 and CDR2: SNHLY, FYNNEI. There are 13 residues in the CDR3. The ends were cut back, 4 bases at V and 2 bases at J, with 8 bases in the middle. The CDR3 protein is CASSGQENTEAFF. DNA for the CDR3: TGTGCCAGCAGTGGTCAAGAAAACACTGAAGCTTTCTTT.

This clonotype turned up a few times. The chain carries TRBV12-3 or TRBV12-4 and TRBJ2-3; TRBD1 might be the D (6 bases). CDR3 size: 16 residues. Trimming took 8 bases from V and 0 from J, leaving 18 bases between them. CDR3 residues: CASGGRAGMSTDTQYF. The CDR3 DNA is TGTGCCAGCGGGGGCCGGGCAGGGATGAGCACAGATACGCAGTATTTT.

The V and J genes are TRBV19 and TRBJ2-2, with D possibly being TRBD1 (5 bases). This CDR3 contains 14 residues. Germline CDR1 and CDR2: LNHDA and SQIVND (reference sequence). V shed 6 bases and J shed 1 base, with 9 bases lying between them. The CDR3 DNA follows: TGTGCCAGTAGAGTCCAGGGGAACACCGGGGAGCTGTTTTTT. This sequence encodes CASRVQGNTGELFF.

The rearrangement links TRBV28 to TRBJ1-1; a weak D match, TRBD1 (6 bases). V lost 1 base and J lost 1, with 10 bases in between. CDR1 and CDR2 from the germline V gene are MDHEN and SYDVKM. This CDR3 contains 15 residues. The CDR3 loop reads CASSLFQGPNTEAFF. CDR3 in DNA: TGTGCCAGCAGTTTATTCCAGGGGCCGAACACTGAAGCTTTCTTT.

The sample holds many counts of this clonotype. The gene calls are TRBV11-2 and TRBJ2-3; 10 nucleotides agree with TRBD2. The V segment lost 3 bases and the J segment 0 bases; nucleotides outside the gene matches: 9. The CDR3 loop spans 18 amino acids. CDR1 and CDR2 (germline): SGHAT, FQNNGV. CDR3 DNA sequence: TGTGCCAGCAGCTTTCAACTAGCGGGATCGTCCAGCACAGATACGCAGTATTTT. Protein sequence: CASSFQLAGSSSTDTQYF.